This T cell receptor beta chain was obtained from a study of blood T cell repertoires in COVID-19. Study-level background: Samples representing acute and convalescent COVID-19 were sourced from the United States, Italy and Spain. Sample material is recorded as cDNA or gDNA derived from T cells, B-cell-depleted T cells, or PBMCs.

Authors' data handling: It was from reference gene primer amplification that nucleated cell counts were estimated. Here immunoSEQ multiplex PCR was the method, and the copy in TCRdb shows in-frame clones only, minus some. The DNA gave D and trimming, while V, J and clone size come from that table. The sample has some 120,000 clones; around 80% are singletons. Germline V gene sequence: CDR1 LNHNV, CDR2 YYDKDF (reference sequence). The CDR3 is made up of 16 amino acids. V trimming: 0 bases; J trimming: 8 bases; junction bases outside the gene matches: 8. Input material: peripheral blood. The clonotype comes from a man between 65 and 85 years old with active or convalescent COVID-19. This chain links TRBV15 with TRBJ1-4; 8 bases are a match to TRBD1. CDR3 protein: CATSRDLTGAREKLFF. The CDR3 DNA reads as TGTGCCACCAGCAGAGATTTGACAGGGGCGAGGGAAAAACTGTTTTTT.